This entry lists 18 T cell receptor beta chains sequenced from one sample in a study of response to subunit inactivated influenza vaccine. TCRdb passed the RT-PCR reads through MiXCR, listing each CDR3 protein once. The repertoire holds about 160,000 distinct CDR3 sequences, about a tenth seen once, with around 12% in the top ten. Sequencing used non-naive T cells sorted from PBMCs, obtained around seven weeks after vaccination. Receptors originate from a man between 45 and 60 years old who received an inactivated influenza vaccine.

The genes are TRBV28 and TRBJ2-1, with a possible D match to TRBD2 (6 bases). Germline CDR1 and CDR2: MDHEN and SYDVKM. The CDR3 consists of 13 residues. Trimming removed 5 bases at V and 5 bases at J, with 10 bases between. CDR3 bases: TGTGCCAGCAGTCTGGGGGGTCACAATGAGCAGTTCTTC. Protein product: CASSLGGHNEQFF.

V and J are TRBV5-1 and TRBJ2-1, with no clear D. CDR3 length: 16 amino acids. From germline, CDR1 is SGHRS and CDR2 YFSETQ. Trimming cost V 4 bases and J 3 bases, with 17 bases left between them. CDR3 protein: CASSLGQSRGYNEQFF. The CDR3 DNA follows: TGCGCCAGCAGCCTCGGGCAGTCTAGAGGCTACAATGAGCAGTTCTTC.

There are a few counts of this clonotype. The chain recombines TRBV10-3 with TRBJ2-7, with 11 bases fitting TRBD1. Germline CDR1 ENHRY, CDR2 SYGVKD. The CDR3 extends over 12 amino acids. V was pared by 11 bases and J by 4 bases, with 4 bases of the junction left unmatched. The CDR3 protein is CAVGTGGYEQYF. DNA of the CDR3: TGTGCCGTAGGGACAGGGGGGTACGAGCAGTACTTC.

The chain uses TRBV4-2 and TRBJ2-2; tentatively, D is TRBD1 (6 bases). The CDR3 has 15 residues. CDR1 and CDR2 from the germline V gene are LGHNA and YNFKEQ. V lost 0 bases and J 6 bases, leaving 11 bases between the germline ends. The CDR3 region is CASSQEAGAAGELFF. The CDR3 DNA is TGTGCCAGCAGCCAAGAGGCAGGGGCCGCCGGGGAGCTGTTTTTT.

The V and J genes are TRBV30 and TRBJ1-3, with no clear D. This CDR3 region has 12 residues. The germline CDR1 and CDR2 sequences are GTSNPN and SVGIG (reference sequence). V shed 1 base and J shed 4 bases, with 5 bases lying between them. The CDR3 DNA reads TGTGCCTGGAGTGAGGGAGGAAACACCATATATTTT. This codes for CAWSEGGNTIYF.

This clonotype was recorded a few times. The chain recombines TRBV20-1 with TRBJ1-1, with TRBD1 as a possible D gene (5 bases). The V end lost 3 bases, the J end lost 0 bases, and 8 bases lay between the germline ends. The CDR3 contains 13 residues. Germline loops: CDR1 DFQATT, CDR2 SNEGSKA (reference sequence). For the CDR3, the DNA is TGCAGTGCTAGTTTAGGGGTGAACACTGAAGCTTTCTTT. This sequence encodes CSASLGVNTEAFF.

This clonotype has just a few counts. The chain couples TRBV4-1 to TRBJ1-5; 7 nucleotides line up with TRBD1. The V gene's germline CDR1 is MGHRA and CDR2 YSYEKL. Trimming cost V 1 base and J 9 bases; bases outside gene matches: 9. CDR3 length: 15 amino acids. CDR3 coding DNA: TGCGCCAGCAGCCAAGGACAGGGCGGGTTGGGGCCCCAGCATTTT. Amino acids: CASSQGQGGLGPQHF.

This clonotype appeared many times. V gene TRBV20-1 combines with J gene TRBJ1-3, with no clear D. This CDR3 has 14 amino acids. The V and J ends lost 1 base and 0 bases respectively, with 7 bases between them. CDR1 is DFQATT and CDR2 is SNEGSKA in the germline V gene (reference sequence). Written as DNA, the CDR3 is TGCAGTGCTAGAGCCGCCAGCTCTGGAAACACCATATATTTT. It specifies CSARAASSGNTIYF.

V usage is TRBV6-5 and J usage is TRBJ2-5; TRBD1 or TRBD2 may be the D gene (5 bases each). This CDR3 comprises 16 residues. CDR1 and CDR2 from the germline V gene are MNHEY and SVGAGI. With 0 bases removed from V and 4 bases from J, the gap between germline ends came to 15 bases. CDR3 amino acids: CASSYSASRGVETQYF. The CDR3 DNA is TGTGCCAGCAGTTACTCGGCTTCTAGAGGGGTAGAGACCCAGTACTTC.

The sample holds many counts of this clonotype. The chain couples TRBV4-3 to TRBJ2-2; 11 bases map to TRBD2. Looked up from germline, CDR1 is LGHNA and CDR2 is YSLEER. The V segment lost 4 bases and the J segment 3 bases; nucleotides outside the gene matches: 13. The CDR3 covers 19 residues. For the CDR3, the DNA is TGCGCCAGCAGCCCCAGCACTAGCGGGAGAATTGGGGACACCGGGGAGCTGTTTTTT. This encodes CASSPSTSGRIGDTGELFF.

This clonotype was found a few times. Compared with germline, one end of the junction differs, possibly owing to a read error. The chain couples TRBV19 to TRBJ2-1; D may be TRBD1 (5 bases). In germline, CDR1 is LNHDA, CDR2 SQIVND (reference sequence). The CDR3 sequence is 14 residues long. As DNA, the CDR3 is TGTGCCAGTAGTACCAGGGTGGGCCACAATGAGAAGTTCTTC. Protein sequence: CASSTRVGHNEKFF.

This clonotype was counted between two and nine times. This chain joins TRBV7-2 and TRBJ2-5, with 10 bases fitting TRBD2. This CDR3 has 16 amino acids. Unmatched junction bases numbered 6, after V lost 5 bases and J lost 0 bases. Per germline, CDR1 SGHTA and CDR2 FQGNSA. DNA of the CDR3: TGTGCCAGCAGCCTTCGACTAGCGGGTCACCAAGAGACCCAGTACTTC. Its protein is CASSLRLAGHQETQYF.

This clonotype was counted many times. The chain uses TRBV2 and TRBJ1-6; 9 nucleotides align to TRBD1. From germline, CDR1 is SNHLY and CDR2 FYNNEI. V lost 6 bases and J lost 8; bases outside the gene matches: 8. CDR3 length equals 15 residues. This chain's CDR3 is CASRTDRGGYSPLHF. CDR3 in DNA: TGTGCCAGCAGAACGGACAGGGGCGGATATTCACCCCTCCACTTT. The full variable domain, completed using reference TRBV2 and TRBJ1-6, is EPEVTQTPSHQVTQMGQEVILRCVPISNHLYFYWYRQILGQKVEFLVSFYNNEISEKSEIFDDQFSVERPDGSNFTLKIRSTKLEDSAMYFCASRTDRGGYSPLHFGNGTRLTVT.

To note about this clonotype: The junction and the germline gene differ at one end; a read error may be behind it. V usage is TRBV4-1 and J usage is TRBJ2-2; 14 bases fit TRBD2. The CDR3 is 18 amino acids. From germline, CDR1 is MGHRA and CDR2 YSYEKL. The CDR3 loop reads CVSSQPTSGRVNTGELFF. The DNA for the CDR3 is TGCGTCAGCAGCCAACCGACTAGCGGGAGGGTAAACACCGGGGAGCTGTTTTTT.

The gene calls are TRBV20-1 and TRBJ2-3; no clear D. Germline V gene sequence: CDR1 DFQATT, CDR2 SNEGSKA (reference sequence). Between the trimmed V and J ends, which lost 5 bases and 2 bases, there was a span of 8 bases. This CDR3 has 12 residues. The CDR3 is CSAVPNTDTQYF. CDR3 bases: TGCAGTGCTGTCCCCAACACAGATACGCAGTATTTT.

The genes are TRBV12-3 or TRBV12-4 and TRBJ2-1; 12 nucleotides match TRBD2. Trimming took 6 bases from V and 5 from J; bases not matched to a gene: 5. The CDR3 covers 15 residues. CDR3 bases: TGTGCCAGCAGCCTAGCGGGGGGGCCCCACAATGAGCAGTTCTTC. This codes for CASSLAGGPHNEQFF.

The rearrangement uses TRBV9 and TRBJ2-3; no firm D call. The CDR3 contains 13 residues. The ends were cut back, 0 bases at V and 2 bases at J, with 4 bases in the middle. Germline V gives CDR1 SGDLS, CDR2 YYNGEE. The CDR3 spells CASSVVDTDTQYF. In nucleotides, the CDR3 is TGTGCCAGCAGCGTAGTGGACACAGATACGCAGTATTTT.

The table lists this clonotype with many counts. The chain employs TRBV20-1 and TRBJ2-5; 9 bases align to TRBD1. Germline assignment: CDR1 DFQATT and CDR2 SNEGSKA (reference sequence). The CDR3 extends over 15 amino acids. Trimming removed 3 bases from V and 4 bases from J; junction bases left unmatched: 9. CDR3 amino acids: CSASTYNRGRETQYF. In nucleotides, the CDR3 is TGCAGTGCTAGTACATACAACAGGGGGCGAGAGACCCAGTACTTC.